Listed here are 20 T cell receptor beta chains from one sample, sequenced in a study of blood T cell repertoires in COVID-19. Assay used: immunoSEQ multiplex PCR; TCRdb lists only in-frame clones, some missing. The table has approximately 70,000 clones, 90% seen once. The material sequenced was peripheral blood. Receptor source: a woman aged 18-29 years with acute or convalescent COVID-19.

This chain joins TRBV5-6 and TRBJ2-3, with D possibly being TRBD1 (5 bases). The V gene lost 5 bases and the J gene lost 0 bases, with 22 bases spanning the gap. Germline V CDR1 and CDR2: SGHDT, YYEEEE. This CDR3 comprises 18 residues. Here the CDR3 DNA reads TGTGCCAGCAGTCAGGGATTGGCAGGGTCCCCTAGCACAGATACGCAGTATTTT. It codes for CASSQGLAGSPSTDTQYF.

V usage is TRBV12-3 or TRBV12-4 and J usage is TRBJ2-6; D unclear. Deletions cut 6 bases from V and 3 bases from J, with 6 bases between. This CDR3 spans 13 amino acids. The CDR3 DNA sequence: TGTGCCAGCAGACCGGGTGGGGCCAACGTCCTGACTTTC. It is translated as CASRPGGANVLTF.

The chain uses TRBV6-5 and TRBJ1-2; TRBD1 might be the D (6 bases). Germline loops: CDR1 MNHEY, CDR2 SVGAGI. The CDR3 has 16 residues. V dropped 4 bases and J dropped 3 bases, with 18 bases sitting between them. The CDR3 nucleotides read TGTGCCAGCAGTTCGGTACAGGGAAGTGTAGACTATGGCTACACCTTC. It yields the protein CASSSVQGSVDYGYTF.

The chain links TRBV5-6 to TRBJ2-5, with D possibly matching TRBD2 (6 bases). The ends were cut back, 4 bases at V and 5 bases at J, with 15 bases in the middle. CDR3 length: 14 amino acids. Per the germline V gene, CDR1 is SGHDT and CDR2 is YYEEEE. For the CDR3, the DNA is TGTGCCAGCAGCAGTGCGCGGGGTCGGGAGACCCAGTACTTC. Its protein product is CASSSARGRETQYF.

The chain has TRBV2 and TRBJ1-1, with D possibly matching TRBD1 (6 bases). The CDR3 loop spans 15 amino acids. The V end was cut by 7 bases, the J end by 2 bases, with 17 bases between. CDR1 and CDR2 from the germline V gene are SNHLY and FYNNEI. The chain's CDR3 is CASTSGARLNTEAFF. CDR3 nucleotide sequence: TGTGCCAGCACCTCAGGGGCGAGATTAAACACTGAAGCTTTCTTT.

V and J are TRBV25-1 and TRBJ2-1; D is ambiguous. The ends were cut back, 3 bases at V and 6 bases at J, with 9 bases in the middle. Germline loops: CDR1 MGHDK, CDR2 SYGVNS. This CDR3 has 13 residues. CDR3 DNA sequence: TGTGCCAGCAGTGATTATCTGGCCAATGAGCAGTTCTTC. Translating it yields CASSDYLANEQFF.

The chain joins TRBV2 to TRBJ1-5; 7 positions match TRBD1. Germline values: CDR1 SNHLY, CDR2 FYNNEI. J was trimmed by 3 bases and V by 1 base; bases with no gene match: 3. The CDR3 is 15 residues long. In nucleotides, the CDR3 is TGTGCCAGCAGTGAAGGGGGACAGTACAATCAGCCCCAGCATTTT. Amino acid sequence: CASSEGGQYNQPQHF.

This sequence joins TRBV19 and TRBJ2-5; 10 nucleotides align to TRBD2. Germline lookup yields CDR1 LNHDA and CDR2 SQIVND (reference sequence). The CDR3 length is 17 residues. V was clipped by 5 bases and J by 3 bases; unmatched bases: 12. The CDR3 region is CASSSPGRAGGKETQYF. CDR3 DNA sequence: TGTGCCAGTAGTTCCCCCGGTCGAGCGGGAGGGAAAGAGACCCAGTACTTC.

The genes are TRBV28 and TRBJ1-1; a weak D match, TRBD1 (6 bases). Germline V CDR1 and CDR2: MDHEN, SYDVKM. CDR3 length: 17 residues. Trimming removed 3 bases from V and 1 base from J, with 18 bases in between. CDR3 loop: CASSFNPRDIRNTEAFF. As DNA, the CDR3 is TGTGCCAGCAGTTTCAATCCCCGGGACATAAGGAACACTGAAGCTTTCTTT.

The CDR3 DNA follows: TGTGCCAGCAGTTTATCAGGGACTTCCAACTATGGCTACACCTTC. This translates into CASSLSGTSNYGYTF. This sequence joins TRBV6-6 and TRBJ1-2, with D perhaps TRBD1 (5 bases). The germline CDR1 and CDR2 sequences are MNHNY and SVGAGI (reference sequence). Trimming removed 4 bases at V and 2 bases at J, with 14 bases between. The CDR3 spans 15 residues.

This sequence joins TRBV2 and TRBJ1-6; no definite D call. Trimming shortened V by 0 bases and J by 9 bases, and 9 bases separated the two germline ends. Germline CDR1 SNHLY, CDR2 FYNNEI. The CDR3 is 14 amino acids. CDR3 sequence: CASSEAQSSSPLHF. The CDR3 DNA reads as TGTGCCAGCAGTGAAGCACAGTCGTCTTCACCCCTCCACTTT.

The rearrangement joins TRBV30 to TRBJ2-3; TRBD2 agrees at 7 bases. CDR3 length: 17 residues. Germline V gene sequence: CDR1 GTSNPN, CDR2 SVGIG (reference sequence). V was clipped by 5 bases and J by 0 bases; unmatched bases: 14. The DNA of the CDR3 is TGTGCCTGGGCTGGGCGGTCGGCTAGCGGTAGCACAGATACGCAGTATTTT. Translated, it gives CAWAGRSASGSTDTQYF.

The CDR3 loop reads CASSSGGAGGNTIYF. The DNA of the CDR3 is TGTGCCAGCAGTTCCGGAGGGGCAGGAGGAAACACCATATATTTT. This rearrangement joins TRBV6-2 or TRBV6-3 to TRBJ1-3, with D perhaps TRBD1 (5 bases). Germline V gene data show CDR1 as MNHEY and CDR2 as SVGEGT. The CDR3 runs to 15 residues. The germline V and J ends were trimmed by 4 bases and 4 bases, with 14 bases remaining between them.

This clone is a singleton in its sample. The chain is built from TRBV5-1 and TRBJ2-2, with a weak D call TRBD2 (5 bases). This CDR3 is built from 14 residues. The V and J ends lost 2 bases and 2 bases respectively, with 7 bases between them. Germline CDR1 SGHRS, CDR2 YFSETQ. CDR3 amino acids: CASSLEGNTGELFF. CDR3 nucleotide sequence: TGCGCCAGCAGCTTAGAGGGAAACACCGGGGAGCTGTTTTTT.

The rearrangement links TRBV7-2 to TRBJ2-2; TRBD2 aligns across 11 bases. The germline gives CDR1 SGHTA, CDR2 FQGNSA. CDR3 size: 16 residues. The V segment lost 4 bases and the J segment 4 bases; nucleotides outside the gene matches: 5. The CDR3 DNA sequence: TGTGCCAGCAGCTCACTAGCGGGGGTAATCACCGGGGAGCTGTTTTTT. This encodes CASSSLAGVITGELFF.

The V call is TRBV19, the J call TRBJ1-5, with 12 bases that match TRBD1. Germline-derived CDR1 and CDR2 are LNHDA and SQIVND (reference sequence). With V trimmed by 4 bases and J by 11 bases, 12 bases remained unmatched. This CDR3 comprises 16 residues. This CDR3 is CASSTLGTGGESAQHF. CDR3 nucleotides: TGTGCCAGTAGTACCCTCGGGACAGGGGGCGAGTCGGCCCAGCATTTT. The full variable domain, with the rest looked up from reference TRBV19 and TRBJ1-5, is DGGITQSPKYLFRKEGQNVTLSCEQNLNHDAMYWYRQDPGQGLRLIYYSQIVNDFQKGDIAEGYSVSREKKESFPLTVTSAQKNPTAFYLCASSTLGTGGESAQHFGDGTRLSIL.

The genes are TRBV30 and TRBJ2-7; D is perhaps TRBD1 (6 bases). The CDR3 runs 13 residues. Trimming cost V 6 bases and J 0 bases, with 12 bases left between them. Germline V gene sequence: CDR1 GTSNPN, CDR2 SVGIG (reference sequence). CDR3 DNA sequence: TGTGCCTGCGGCCGGGACATCTCCTACGAGCAGTACTTC. This translates into CACGRDISYEQYF.

The chain employs TRBV19 and TRBJ1-1; the match to TRBD1 covers 8 bases. The CDR3 runs to 12 residues. Unmatched junction bases numbered 5, after V lost 4 bases and J lost 10 bases. From germline, CDR1 is LNHDA and CDR2 SQIVND (reference sequence). CDR3 sequence reads: CASSTTTGVAFF. CDR3 coding DNA: TGTGCCAGTAGTACCACGACAGGGGTAGCTTTCTTT.

The rearrangement links TRBV3-1 (or the pseudogene TRBV3-2) to TRBJ2-7, with 9 bases identical to TRBD2. V dropped 5 bases and J dropped 3; count of bases not matched to a gene: 14. Per germline, CDR1 LGHDT and CDR2 YNNKEL (reference sequence). The CDR3 is 17 amino acids. The CDR3 coding sequence is TGTGCCAGCAGCGCAAGCCTCGAGCGGGAGGCGAACTACGAGCAGTACTTC. Its protein product is CASSASLEREANYEQYF.

This clone has just one count. This chain links TRBV20-1 with TRBJ2-6; 7 positions agree with TRBD1. The germline V gene encodes CDR1 DFQATT and CDR2 SNEGSKA (reference sequence). J lost 4 bases, V lost 3 bases, and 15 bases had no gene match. The length of the CDR3 is 18 residues. The CDR3 sequence is CSASSRDSPLSGANVLTF. CDR3 DNA: TGCAGTGCTAGTAGCCGGGACAGTCCGTTGAGCGGGGCCAACGTCCTGACTTTC.